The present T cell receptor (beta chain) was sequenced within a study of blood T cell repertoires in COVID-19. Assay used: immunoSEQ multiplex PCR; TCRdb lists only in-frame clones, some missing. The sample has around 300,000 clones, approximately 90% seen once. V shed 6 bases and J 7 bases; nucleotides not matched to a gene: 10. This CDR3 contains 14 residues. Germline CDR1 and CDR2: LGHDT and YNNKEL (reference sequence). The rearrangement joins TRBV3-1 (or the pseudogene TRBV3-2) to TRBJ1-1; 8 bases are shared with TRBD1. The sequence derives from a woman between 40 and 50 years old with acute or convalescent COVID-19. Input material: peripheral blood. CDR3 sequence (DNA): TGTGCCAGCAGTCGCAGTGGGACAGGCCATGAAGCTTTCTTT. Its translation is CASSRSGTGHEAFF.